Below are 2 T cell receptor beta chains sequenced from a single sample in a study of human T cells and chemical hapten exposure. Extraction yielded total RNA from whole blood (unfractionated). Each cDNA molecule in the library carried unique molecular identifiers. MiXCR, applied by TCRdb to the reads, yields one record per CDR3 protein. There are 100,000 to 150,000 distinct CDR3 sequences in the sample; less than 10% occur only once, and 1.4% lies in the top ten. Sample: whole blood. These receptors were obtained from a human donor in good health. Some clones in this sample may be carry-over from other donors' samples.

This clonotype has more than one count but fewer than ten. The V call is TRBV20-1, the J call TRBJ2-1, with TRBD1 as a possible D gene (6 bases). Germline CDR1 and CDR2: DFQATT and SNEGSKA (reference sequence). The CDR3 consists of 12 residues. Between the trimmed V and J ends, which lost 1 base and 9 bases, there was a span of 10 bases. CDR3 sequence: CSARGQVFEQFF. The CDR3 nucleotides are TGCAGTGCTAGAGGACAGGTTTTTGAGCAGTTCTTC.

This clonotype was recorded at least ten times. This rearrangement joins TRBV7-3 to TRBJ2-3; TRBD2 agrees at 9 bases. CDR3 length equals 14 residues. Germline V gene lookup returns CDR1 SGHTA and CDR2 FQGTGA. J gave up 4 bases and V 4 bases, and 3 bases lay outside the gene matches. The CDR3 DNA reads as TGTGCCAGCAGCTCCTTAGCGGGGGCAGATACGCAGTATTTT. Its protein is CASSSLAGADTQYF.